The present entry profiles one T cell receptor beta chain with its context. The sample holds many counts of this clone. The clone's antigen remains unknown. Base qualities are not at hand, and no much larger clone is one base apart. Using the deep immunoSEQ assay, multiplex PCR amplified TCR CDR3 regions from genomic DNA. Extracted genomic DNA from each cell subset was distributed evenly across all wells of several immunoSEQ 96-well plates, and each plate was treated as a replicate. Each replicate PCR for sorted subsets received about 220 ng genomic DNA, equal to about 30,000 T cell genomes. Purified libraries were quantified with a Qubit 3.0 fluorometer, sized on a Bioanalyzer 2100, and re-quantified with the KAPA Library Quantification kit. Every immunoSEQ 96-well plate was sequenced on a separate single-read 150-cycle Illumina NextSeq 550 flow cell. As for the authors' bioinformatics: Because the immunoSEQ output held only junctional sequences and lacked quality scores, the filtering could not match the filtering applied to full-length reads. To assign V/J genes and CDR3, sequences were annotated against IMGT germline references using PyIR, a Python wrapper for IgBLAST v1.9. Reads with weak V/J assignments (E-value above 1e-6), missing CDR3, stop codons, out-of-frame junctions, or ambiguous translated residues were removed. V3J clonotypes were defined as sequences sharing an identical inferred V gene, J gene, and CDR3 amino acid sequence. The percentage overlap between two repertoires was calculated by dividing the number of shared unique clonotypes by the size of the smaller repertoire. RTK rarefaction, the Chao1 estimator, and Recon v2.1 estimates of unobserved clonotypes were used to assess repertoire richness. For all TCRbeta clonotypes obtained by the gDNA method from four donors, generation probabilities were computed with OLGA. Not all clones reach the TCRdb copy of this immuneACCESS table, which keeps in-frame sequences only. Checked studies attribute under half of the gap to unresolved V genes and leave the rest unexplained. The V and J calls and clone size come from that table; D and trimming were worked out from the DNA. The sample table contains approximately 640,000 clones; only one count was recorded for 72% of them. Clones ranked in the top ten supply 1.8% of the sample.

The entry originates in a study of shared clonotypes between healthy human individuals (TCRdb year 2020). In the study overall: The cohort comprised two women and a few men aged 18 to 49 years. Per donor, three plates each were used for CD4 naive and CD4 memory, two for CD8 naive, and one for CD8 memory. To estimate repertoire size and how much clonotype sharing occurs between individuals, the study deeply sequenced the blood TCR repertoires of several healthy adults. To increase sequencing depth and limit assay-specific biases, TCR repertoire library preparation and sequencing were carried out by different laboratories using diverse techniques. Between about 0.85 and 9.5 billion PBMCs per donor were obtained by leukapheresis. What the authors observed across the whole study: Naive subsets generally had larger estimated clonotype richness than memory subsets. Across a handful of donors, roughly 5% of naive CD4, 3.5% of naive CD8, roughly 2.3% of memory CD4, and under 0.45% of memory CD8 clonotypes were shared. The genetic and exposure-history diversity represented was limited by the small number of donors. Pairwise subsampling indicated that sequencing depth was expected to affect the degree of clonotype sharing among donors. Incomplete sequencing was indicated by rarefaction of sorted-subset datasets, despite the large sequencing depth. Only blood was sampled, and tissue TCR repertoires likely differ from those in blood. Compared with non-shared clonotypes, clonotypes shared by all four sorted-subset donors had higher generation probabilities.

Donors were healthy HIV-negative adults with no recently reported acute infections or vaccinations. Only Caucasian adults living in Nashville, Tennessee, USA were represented among the donors. CD4+ T cells were enriched by magnetic negative selection; naive cells were then positively selected on CD45RA, and the negative fraction formed the memory subset. Blood was obtained by leukapheresis, after which PBMCs were separated by Ficoll-Histopaque density gradient centrifugation and cryopreserved in liquid nitrogen vapor phase. Analytical flow cytometry was used to check the purity and quantity of every magnetically sorted T cell population. Each sorted fraction had its genomic DNA isolated and then quantified by UV absorbance on a Nanodrop 2000c. CDR1 and CDR2, per the germline V gene, are SGHVS and FQNEAQ. From the cysteine up to the phenylalanine, the CDR3 has a length of 12 residues. This entry keeps only the CDR3 DNA: 36 bases, framed from base 1. V lost 1 base and J lost 6 bases; the stretch between them is 5 bases long.

This TCR was sampled from a woman aged 25 to 45 in good health. The chain employs TRBV7-8 and TRBJ2-3, with the D gene not confidently named. The sample comprised memory CD4+ T cells sorted from blood. The sample's cell subset or site label is to be understood as: CD45RA-negative fraction. The CDR3 reads CASSLGWDTQYF. The nucleotides are TGTGCCAGCAGCTTAGGCTGGGATACGCAGTATTTT. When the CDR3 is completed using the reference TRBV7-8 and TRBJ2-3 genes on either side, the full variable domain is GAGVSQSPRYKVAKRGQDVALRCDPISGHVSLFWYQQALGQGPEFLTYFQNEAQLDKSGLPSDRFFAERPEGSVSTLKIQRTQQEDSAVYLCASSLGWDTQYFGPGTRLTVL.